This entry lists 27 T cell receptor beta chains sequenced from one sample in a study of blood T cells in healthy people across ages (dated by TCRdb to between 2015 and 2017). Library prep was done by 5' RACE. Sequencing took place on an Illumina HiSeq 2500. A second PCR of about 6 to 11 cycles was performed with a sample-barcoded 5' primer and a J-beta primer mix. In TCRdb, the public reads were trimmed at Q25 with fastp and aligned with MiXCR, with productive beta chains retained. Each entry is one CDR3 protein sequence, shown with its most common DNA and genes. In all, the sample holds about 1.6 million distinct CDR3 sequences, and about 31% of those were seen once. The ten largest clonotypes hold 11% of the sample. Sequencing was performed on blood. These receptors were collected from a woman under 40 in good health.

This clonotype was counted a single time. This rearrangement joins TRBV7-8 to TRBJ2-1, with D possibly being TRBD2 (5 bases). Germline-derived CDR1 and CDR2 are SGHVS and FQNEAQ. The CDR3 consists of 15 residues. Trimming stripped 7 bases from V and 6 bases from J, with 19 bases between. CDR3 coding DNA: TGTGCCAGCACCTCAAGACGGGGTCGGACCAATGAGCAGTTCTTC. It codes for CASTSRRGRTNEQFF.

In its sample, this clonotype was seen a few times. The gene calls are TRBV6-1 and TRBJ2-7, with D possibly being TRBD1 (6 bases). Per the germline V gene, CDR1 is MNHNS and CDR2 is SASEGT. This CDR3 has 17 amino acids. With 3 bases removed from V and 0 bases from J, the gap between germline ends came to 18 bases. CDR3 sequence: CASSEGPTRTASYEQYF. The CDR3 DNA follows: TGTGCCAGCAGTGAGGGCCCCACCCGGACAGCCTCCTACGAGCAGTACTTC.

The chain links TRBV4-1 to TRBJ2-1, with 7 bases fitting TRBD2. The germline CDR1 and CDR2 sequences are MGHRA and YSYEKL. The CDR3 contains 17 residues. J gave up 4 bases and V 2 bases, and 11 bases lay outside the gene matches. The CDR3 region is CASSQRSNLAEYNEQFF. The CDR3 DNA sequence: TGCGCCAGCAGCCAAAGGTCGAACCTAGCGGAATACAATGAGCAGTTCTTC.

There are a few counts of this clonotype. The V gene is TRBV20-1, the J gene TRBJ2-1; maybe TRBD2 (5 bases). The germline CDR1 and CDR2 sequences are DFQATT and SNEGSKA (reference sequence). V dropped 4 bases and J dropped 8 bases, with 18 bases sitting between them. The CDR3 length is 14 residues. The CDR3 loop reads CSAKRAPGVDEQFF. For the CDR3, the DNA is TGCAGTGCTAAGAGGGCGCCAGGTGTGGATGAGCAGTTCTTC.

The chain couples TRBV29-1 to TRBJ1-1, with D possibly matching TRBD1 (5 bases). There are 16 residues in the CDR3. Germline CDR1 and CDR2: SQVTM and ANQGSEA. Trimming cost V 3 bases and J 1 base, with 18 bases left between them. CDR3 DNA sequence: TGCAGCGTTGAGGGGGGGGGAGCAGCTACGAACACTGAAGCTTTCTTT. Translated, it gives CSVEGGGAATNTEAFF.

The genes are TRBV27 and TRBJ2-4, with 11 bases matching TRBD2. The end of the DNA aligns better with TRBJ2-7, so the J call may be wrong. The germline V gene has CDR1 MNHEY and CDR2 SMNVEV (reference sequence). The length of the CDR3 is 15 residues. CDR3 DNA sequence: TGTGCCAGCAGTCTGGGACTAGCGGTCGAATACGAGCAGTACTTC. Protein sequence: CASSLGLAVEYEQYF.

This clonotype was seen ten or more times. The rearrangement joins TRBV5-5 to TRBJ1-2; 7 nucleotides agree with TRBD1. Germline trimming cut 4 bases from V and 4 bases from J; bases unmatched to any gene: 10. The CDR3 loop spans 15 amino acids. Germline CDR1 is SGHKS and CDR2 is YYEKEE (reference sequence). The CDR3 here is CASSASGTAAYGYTF. As DNA, the CDR3 is TGTGCCAGCAGCGCCTCCGGGACAGCTGCCTATGGCTACACCTTC.

This clonotype was recorded many times. The chain carries TRBV4-1 and TRBJ2-5, with 8 bases aligning to TRBD2. Trimming cost V 0 bases and J 5 bases; bases outside gene matches: 2. CDR1 MGHRA and CDR2 YSYEKL come from the germline V gene. The CDR3 is 14 residues long. The chain's CDR3 is CASSQDGRDETQYF. Written as DNA, the CDR3 is TGCGCCAGCAGCCAAGACGGGAGGGACGAGACCCAGTACTTC.

This clonotype has a handful of counts. This chain connects TRBV7-9 to TRBJ1-1; no clear D gene. This CDR3 is built from 12 residues. V was pared by 6 bases and J by 4 bases, with 9 bases between. Per the germline V gene, CDR1 is SEHNR and CDR2 is FQNEAQ (reference sequence). The DNA of the CDR3 is TGTGCCAGCAGTTCGACCGCCACTGAAGCTTTCTTT. Protein sequence: CASSSTATEAFF.

CDR3 sequence reads: CASRLEGSDHSYEQYF. The CDR3 region has the DNA TGTGCCAGCAGACTGGAGGGGTCCGACCACTCCTACGAGCAGTACTTC. The gene calls are TRBV9 and TRBJ2-7; D might be TRBD2 (6 bases). There are 16 residues in the CDR3. Trimming took off 5 bases at V and 0 bases at J, with 18 bases between the two ends. CDR1 and CDR2 from the germline V gene are SGDLS and YYNGEE.

This clonotype was seen more than once but under ten times. The rearrangement uses TRBV10-3 and TRBJ1-5; D is undetermined. Germline CDR1 ENHRY, CDR2 SYGVKD. CDR3 length: 14 residues. V lost 2 bases, J lost 6 bases, and 11 bases lay in between. The CDR3 DNA is TGTGCCATCAGTGAGCGGGTGGATGGTCAGCCCCAGCATTTT. Its protein product is CAISERVDGQPQHF.

The table lists this clonotype with a few counts. The junction and the germline gene differ at one end; a read error may be behind it. The chain uses TRBV29-1 and TRBJ2-3, with 10 bases lining up with TRBD2. Per the germline V gene, CDR1 is SQVTM and CDR2 is ANQGSEA. CDR3 length: 12 amino acids. The CDR3, as DNA: TGCGGCGTTGATAGCGGGAGGCATACGCAGTATTTT. It yields the protein CGVDSGRHTQYF.

V gene TRBV12-5 combines with J gene TRBJ2-3; D gene uncertain. Germline CDR1 LGHNT, CDR2 FRNRAP. Trimming took 1 base from V and 5 from J, leaving 7 bases between them. CDR3 length: 13 amino acids. CDR3 in amino acids: CASGLGTGDTQYF. The CDR3 nucleotides read TGTGCTAGTGGTTTGGGGACCGGAGATACGCAGTATTTT.

As regards this clonotype: A junction end diverges from the germline sequence, so it may reflect a read error. The chain is built from TRBV5-5 and TRBJ2-6; 9 positions agree with TRBD2. This CDR3 is built from 12 residues. The germline V gene encodes CDR1 SGHKS and CDR2 YYEKEE (reference sequence). DNA of the CDR3: TGTGCCAGCAGCTTGAAAGGAGGGCTAGCGGGGTTC. This translates into CASSLKGGLAGF.

This clonotype was counted a few times. The chain uses TRBV10-3 and TRBJ1-2; no clear D. V lost 5 bases and J lost 1, with 8 bases in between. Germline V gene lookup returns CDR1 ENHRY and CDR2 SYGVKD. CDR3 size: 13 residues. CDR3 coding DNA: TGTGCCATCAGTCAGACAAATAACTATGGCTACACCTTC. This codes for CAISQTNNYGYTF.

CDR3 loop: CASSFIDEQFF. For the CDR3, the DNA is TGTGCCAGCAGTTTTATCGATGAGCAGTTCTTC. The rearrangement joins TRBV28 to TRBJ2-1; D is ambiguous. In germline, CDR1 is MDHEN, CDR2 SYDVKM. The CDR3 length is 11 residues. V lost 3 bases and J lost 8, with 5 bases in between.

The chain links TRBV2 to TRBJ1-5; D not resolved. This CDR3 spans 16 amino acids. The germline V and J ends were trimmed by 2 bases and 2 bases, with 13 bases remaining between them. CDR1 is SNHLY and CDR2 is FYNNEI in the germline V gene. CDR3 sequence (DNA): TGTGCCAGCAGTGAAAGGACGGGCCTGGGCAATCAGCCCCAGCATTTT. Protein sequence: CASSERTGLGNQPQHF.

A few counts support this clonotype. J is TRBJ2-5 and V is TRBV27, with 7 bases identical to TRBD1. The DNA end is more similar to TRBJ2-7, so the J call may be wrong. The CDR3 has 16 amino acids. CDR1 and CDR2 from the germline V gene are MNHEY and SMNVEV (reference sequence). The CDR3 bases are TGTGCCAGCAGTACTTCAACAGGGGTGATAATCTACGAGCAGTACTTC. Translating it yields CASSTSTGVIIYEQYF.

V usage is TRBV30 and J usage is TRBJ2-5, with 10 nucleotides matching TRBD1. CDR3 length equals 17 residues. After removal of 3 bases from V and 5 bases from J, the junction contained 15 bases not matched to a gene. CDR1 and CDR2 (germline): GTSNPN, SVGIG (reference sequence). CDR3: CAWRDPRDRGRGETQYF. In DNA form, the CDR3 reads TGTGCCTGGAGGGACCCCCGAGACAGGGGGCGCGGTGAGACCCAGTACTTC.

The gene calls are TRBV20-1 and TRBJ1-5; TRBD1 is a possible D gene (6 bases). Germline V gene sequence: CDR1 DFQATT, CDR2 SNEGSKA (reference sequence). V lost 3 bases and J 1 base, leaving 22 bases between the germline ends. The CDR3 totals 18 residues. The CDR3 loop reads CSASQPLAGGGSNQPQHF. DNA of the CDR3: TGCAGTGCTAGCCAACCTCTAGCGGGGGGGGGCAGCAATCAGCCCCAGCATTTT.

This clonotype came up a few times. The junction shows a germline mismatch at one end, possibly a read error. The V and J genes are TRBV29-1 and TRBJ1-3; D gene uncertain. This CDR3 spans 11 amino acids. Germline CDR1 is SQVTM and CDR2 is ANQGSEA. DNA for the CDR3: TGCAGCGTCGAAGGTGGAAACACCATATATTTT. Translated, it gives CSVEGGNTIYF.

V and J are TRBV20-1 and TRBJ2-5, with 8 nucleotides matching TRBD1. CDR1 and CDR2 from the germline V gene are DFQATT and SNEGSKA (reference sequence). With 2 bases clipped from V and 7 bases from J, the junction kept 9 bases outside the gene matches. This CDR3 has 14 amino acids. The CDR3 nucleotides read TGCAGTGCTAGATCCGGACAGGGCGGAGGGACCCAGTACTTC. Translation: CSARSGQGGGTQYF.

This clonotype was detected a few times. The chain has TRBV9 and TRBJ2-7; TRBD1 matches at 7 bases. V shed 3 bases and J 4 bases; nucleotides not matched to a gene: 7. The CDR3 spans 14 residues. The germline gives CDR1 SGDLS, CDR2 YYNGEE. The CDR3 coding sequence is TGTGCCAGCAGCGCGACGGGACAGAATTACGAGCAGTACTTC. Residues: CASSATGQNYEQYF.

This clonotype turned up a few times. The V gene is TRBV9, the J gene TRBJ2-5, with a weak D call TRBD2 (7 bases). The V gene lost 0 bases and the J gene lost 4 bases, with 13 bases spanning the gap. Germline loops: CDR1 SGDLS, CDR2 YYNGEE. CDR3 size: 15 residues. Written as DNA, the CDR3 is TGTGCCAGCAGCGTAGAGGGGGAGGGAATAGAGACCCAGTACTTC. Translated: CASSVEGEGIETQYF.

Only a few counts were recorded for this clonotype. The chain carries TRBV20-1 and TRBJ2-7; D is possibly TRBD2 (5 bases). Trimming took 2 bases from V and 6 from J, leaving 20 bases between them. The CDR3 runs 15 residues. Germline loops: CDR1 DFQATT, CDR2 SNEGSKA (reference sequence). CDR3 nucleotides: TGCAGTGCTAGATGGTTTGGTGGGAGCGCGGGCGAGCAGTACTTC. This sequence encodes CSARWFGGSAGEQYF.

The chain is built from TRBV6-1 and TRBJ2-7; TRBD1 is a possible D gene (5 bases). Trimming removed 0 bases from V and 7 bases from J, with 10 bases in between. In germline, CDR1 is MNHNS, CDR2 SASEGT. The CDR3 spans 13 residues. The CDR3 reads CASSEAHRREQYF. In DNA form, the CDR3 reads TGTGCCAGCAGTGAAGCCCACAGGCGGGAGCAGTACTTC.

V is TRBV7-3 and J is TRBJ1-2; D may be TRBD1 (6 bases). V was cut by 5 bases and J by 7 bases, with 14 bases left in between. The CDR3 is 13 amino acids. Germline CDR1 SGHTA, CDR2 FQGTGA. The CDR3 loop is CASSQTGSAGYTF. The CDR3 DNA reads as TGTGCCAGCAGCCAAACAGGGTCCGCTGGCTACACCTTC.